Below are 5 T cell receptor beta chains sequenced from a single sample in a study of T cells in localized non-small cell lung cancer. The repertoire was sequenced with immunoSEQ multiplex PCR; TCRdb's copy has only in-frame clones and lacks some. Of tens of thousands of clones listed, about nine tenths are singletons. The material was peripheral blood, obtained before any cancer treatment. These receptors were collected from a female donor older than 55 with stage I lung adenocarcinoma.

The CDR3 DNA reads TGTGCCAGCAGCGTTACAGGGGGCGACGGTCAGCCCCAGCATTTT. Its protein product is CASSVTGGDGQPQHF. The chain combines TRBV9 with TRBJ1-5; TRBD1 agrees at 9 bases. CDR1 SGDLS and CDR2 YYNGEE come from the germline V gene. The CDR3 is 15 amino acids. J gave up 6 bases and V 2 bases, and 6 bases lay outside the gene matches. The full variable domain, in which reference TRBV9 and TRBJ1-5 provide the parts outside the CDR3, is DSGVTQTPKHLITATGQRVTLRCSPRSGDLSVYWYQQSLDQGLQFLIQYYNGEERAKGNILERFSAQQFPDLHSELNLSSLELGDSALYFCASSVTGGDGQPQHFGDGTRLSIL.

This chain connects TRBV30 to TRBJ2-3, with D perhaps matching TRBD2 (6 bases). V dropped 2 bases and J dropped 3 bases, with 12 bases sitting between them. This CDR3 has 14 residues. The V gene's germline CDR1 is GTSNPN and CDR2 SVGIG (reference sequence). The CDR3 region is CAWSWGEVTDTQYF. CDR3 DNA sequence: TGTGCCTGGAGTTGGGGGGAAGTTACAGATACGCAGTATTTT.

CDR3 sequence reads: CASSLAMASPSGELFF. As DNA, the CDR3 is TGTGCCAGCAGCTTAGCGATGGCTAGCCCATCCGGGGAGCTGTTTTTT. V gene TRBV7-9 combines with J gene TRBJ2-2; a weak D match, TRBD2 (5 bases). Trimming took off 0 bases at V and 6 bases at J, with 14 bases between the two ends. Germline values: CDR1 SEHNR, CDR2 FQNEAQ (reference sequence). CDR3 length equals 16 residues.

The chain uses TRBV7-9 and TRBJ2-7, with D tentatively TRBD1 (5 bases). CDR1 is SEHNR, CDR2 FQNEAQ, per germline (reference sequence). The ends were cut back, 4 bases at V and 0 bases at J, with 10 bases in the middle. CDR3 length equals 14 residues. CDR3 region: CASSYSDSSYEQYF. The CDR3 coding sequence is TGTGCCAGCAGCTATTCAGACAGCTCCTACGAGCAGTACTTC.

This chain uses TRBV5-1 with TRBJ2-3, with a possible D match to TRBD2 (6 bases). The V end was cut by 1 base, the J end by 0 bases, with 9 bases between. CDR1 and CDR2 from the germline V gene are SGHRS and YFSETQ. There are 15 residues in the CDR3. The CDR3 sequence: CASSLWGVSTDTQYF. The CDR3 nucleotides are TGCGCCAGCAGCTTGTGGGGGGTAAGCACAGATACGCAGTATTTT.